This T cell receptor beta chain was recorded in a study of CD8+ T cells in alopecia areata. Across the study: Grafted skin came from C3H/HeJ donors with spontaneous alopecia (roughly 6-13 months old) and was placed on roughly 7-11-week-old female C3H/HeJ mice. Points from the study as a whole: Patients showed less clear TCR sequence sharing than mice, possibly partly because of HLA diversity. For lesional scalp, especially alopecia totalis/universalis, clonality was higher than in normal scalp.

Looked up from germline, CDR1 is LGHNA and CDR2 is YNLKQL (reference sequence). The CDR3 extends over 12 amino acids. Sequencing templates came from extracted RNA that was reverse transcribed into cDNA. Profiling relied on immunoSEQ multiplex PCR, and the TCRdb table lists in-frame clones only, not all of them. The data show over 250,000 clones, with none appearing a single time. A sort of pooled cutaneous lymph node cells used CD4, CD8alpha, NKG2D, NKG2ACE and other stains. A word on this clone: Its specificity is unknown. Gene names are mouse gene names. The read terminates 4 residues before the CDR3 end, so the remaining end is supplied by the germline J gene. At the DNA level, this CDR3 is encoded by other sequences in the same sample as well.

The sample taken for sequencing was CD4+ T cells sorted from a lymph node. The chain recombines TRBV5 with TRBJ2-7, with D uncertain. This clonotype was sampled from a C3H/HeJ mouse with alopecia areata. The mouse line has the MHC haplotype H2-k. CDR3 DNA, as far as it was read: TGTGCCAGCAGCCCCGACAATTAT. Translated: CASSPDNY. Given in full, the CDR3 is CASSPDNYEQYF.